This paragraph covers one T cell receptor beta chain sequence. The data stem from a study of shared clonotypes between healthy human individuals. Profiling relied on immunoSEQ multiplex PCR, and the TCRdb table lists in-frame clones only, not all of them. The table shows fewer than 400,000 clones, with over 65% occurring only once. In germline, CDR1 is MNHNS, CDR2 SASEGT. V lost 0 bases and J 2 bases, leaving 11 bases between the germline ends. The CDR3 length is 16 residues. This rearrangement joins TRBV6-1 to TRBJ2-4, with D unresolved. The specimen was memory CD4+ T cells sorted from blood. The subset: CD45RA-negative fraction. The clonotype originates from a man younger than 45 in good health. In DNA, the CDR3 is TGTGCCAGCAGTGAAGCCCTCGCTAGTCCCAAAAACATTCAGTACTTC. Amino acid sequence: CASSEALASPKNIQYF.